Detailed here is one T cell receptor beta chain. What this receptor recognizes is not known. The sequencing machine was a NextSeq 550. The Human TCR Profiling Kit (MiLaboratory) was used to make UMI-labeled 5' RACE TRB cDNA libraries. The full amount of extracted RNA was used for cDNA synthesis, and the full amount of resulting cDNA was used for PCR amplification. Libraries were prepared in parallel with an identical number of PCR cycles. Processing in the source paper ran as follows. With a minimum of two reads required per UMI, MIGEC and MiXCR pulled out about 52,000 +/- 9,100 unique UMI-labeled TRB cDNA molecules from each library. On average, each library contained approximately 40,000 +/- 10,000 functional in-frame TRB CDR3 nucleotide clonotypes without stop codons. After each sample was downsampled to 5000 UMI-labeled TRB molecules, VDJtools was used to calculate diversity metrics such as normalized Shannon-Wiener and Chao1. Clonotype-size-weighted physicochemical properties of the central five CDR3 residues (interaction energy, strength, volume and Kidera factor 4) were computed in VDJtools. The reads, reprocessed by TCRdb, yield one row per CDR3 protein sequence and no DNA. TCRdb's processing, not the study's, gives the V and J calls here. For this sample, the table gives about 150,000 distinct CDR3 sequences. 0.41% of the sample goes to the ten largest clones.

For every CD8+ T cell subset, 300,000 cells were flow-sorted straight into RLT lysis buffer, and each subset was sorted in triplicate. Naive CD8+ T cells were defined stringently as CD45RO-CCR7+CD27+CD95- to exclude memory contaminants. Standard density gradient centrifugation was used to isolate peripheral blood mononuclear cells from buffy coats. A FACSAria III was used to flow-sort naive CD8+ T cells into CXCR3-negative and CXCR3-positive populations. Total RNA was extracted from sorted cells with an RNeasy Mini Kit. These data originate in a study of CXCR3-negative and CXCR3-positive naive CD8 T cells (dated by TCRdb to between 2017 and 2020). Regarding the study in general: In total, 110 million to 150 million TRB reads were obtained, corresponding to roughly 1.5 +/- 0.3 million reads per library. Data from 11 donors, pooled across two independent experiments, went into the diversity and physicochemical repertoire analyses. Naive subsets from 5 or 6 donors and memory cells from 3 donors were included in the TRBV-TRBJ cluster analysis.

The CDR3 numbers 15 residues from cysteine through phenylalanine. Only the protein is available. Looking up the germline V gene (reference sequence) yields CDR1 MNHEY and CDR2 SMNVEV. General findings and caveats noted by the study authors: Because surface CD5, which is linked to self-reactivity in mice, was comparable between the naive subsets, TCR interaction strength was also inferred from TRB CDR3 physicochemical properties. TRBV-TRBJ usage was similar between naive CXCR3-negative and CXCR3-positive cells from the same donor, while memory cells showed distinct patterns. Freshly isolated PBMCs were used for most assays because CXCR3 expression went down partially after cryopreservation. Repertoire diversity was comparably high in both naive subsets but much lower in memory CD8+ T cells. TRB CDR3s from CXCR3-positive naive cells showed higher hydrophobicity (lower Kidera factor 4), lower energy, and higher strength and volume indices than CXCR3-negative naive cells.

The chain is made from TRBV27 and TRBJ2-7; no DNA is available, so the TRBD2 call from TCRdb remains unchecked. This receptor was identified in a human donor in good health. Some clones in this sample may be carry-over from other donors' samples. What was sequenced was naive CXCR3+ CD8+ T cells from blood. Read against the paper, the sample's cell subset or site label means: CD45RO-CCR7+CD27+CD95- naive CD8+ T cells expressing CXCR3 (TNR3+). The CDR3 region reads CASSLGGTGYYEQYF.